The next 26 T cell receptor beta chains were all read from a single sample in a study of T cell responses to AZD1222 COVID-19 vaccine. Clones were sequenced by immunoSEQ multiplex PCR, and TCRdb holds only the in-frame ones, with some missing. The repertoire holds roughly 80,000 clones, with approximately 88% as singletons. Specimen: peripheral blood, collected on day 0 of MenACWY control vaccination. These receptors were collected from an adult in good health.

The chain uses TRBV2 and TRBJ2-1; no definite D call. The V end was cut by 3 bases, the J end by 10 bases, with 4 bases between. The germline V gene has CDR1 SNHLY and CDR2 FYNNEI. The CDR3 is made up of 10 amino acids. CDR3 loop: CASSDREQFF. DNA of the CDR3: TGTGCCAGCAGTGATAGGGAGCAGTTCTTC.

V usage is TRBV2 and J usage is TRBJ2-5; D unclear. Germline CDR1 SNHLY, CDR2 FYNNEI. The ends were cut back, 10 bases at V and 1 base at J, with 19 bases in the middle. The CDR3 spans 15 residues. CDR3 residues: CAILRRPGLQETQYF. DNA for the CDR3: TGTGCCATTCTCCGTCGGCCCGGCCTCCAAGAGACCCAGTACTTC.

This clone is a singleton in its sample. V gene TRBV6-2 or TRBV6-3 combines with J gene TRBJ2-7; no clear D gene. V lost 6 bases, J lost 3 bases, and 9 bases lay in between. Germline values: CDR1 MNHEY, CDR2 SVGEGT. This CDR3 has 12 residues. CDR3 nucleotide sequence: TGTGCCAGCAGCCGCACATTCTACGAGCAGTACTTC. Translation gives CASSRTFYEQYF.

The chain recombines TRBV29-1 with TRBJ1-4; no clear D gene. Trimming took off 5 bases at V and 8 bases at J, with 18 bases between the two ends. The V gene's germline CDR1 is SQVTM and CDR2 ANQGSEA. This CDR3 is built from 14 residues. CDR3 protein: CSVLDTGKGEKLFF. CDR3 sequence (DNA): TGCAGCGTTCTTGACACGGGCAAGGGAGAAAAACTGTTTTTT.

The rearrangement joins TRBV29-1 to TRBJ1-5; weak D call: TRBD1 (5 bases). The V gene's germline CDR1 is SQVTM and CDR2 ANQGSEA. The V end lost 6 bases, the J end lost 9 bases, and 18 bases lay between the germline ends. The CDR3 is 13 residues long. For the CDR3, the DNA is TGCAGCGTGGGGAGGGATCCTGGGGGGCCCCAGCATTTT. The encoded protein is CSVGRDPGGPQHF.

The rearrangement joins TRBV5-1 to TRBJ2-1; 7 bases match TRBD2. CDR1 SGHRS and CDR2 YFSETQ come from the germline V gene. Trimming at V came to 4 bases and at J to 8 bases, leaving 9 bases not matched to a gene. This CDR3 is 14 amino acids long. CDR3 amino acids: CASSPRGKVYEQFF. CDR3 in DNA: TGCGCCAGCAGCCCGCGGGGGAAGGTCTATGAGCAGTTCTTC.

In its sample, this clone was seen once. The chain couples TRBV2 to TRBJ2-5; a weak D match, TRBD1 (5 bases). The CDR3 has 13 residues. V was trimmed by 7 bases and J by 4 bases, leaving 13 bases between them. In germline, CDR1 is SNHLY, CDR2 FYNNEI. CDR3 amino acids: CASNDQGVETQYF. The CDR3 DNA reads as TGTGCCAGCAACGATCAAGGGGTAGAGACCCAGTACTTC.

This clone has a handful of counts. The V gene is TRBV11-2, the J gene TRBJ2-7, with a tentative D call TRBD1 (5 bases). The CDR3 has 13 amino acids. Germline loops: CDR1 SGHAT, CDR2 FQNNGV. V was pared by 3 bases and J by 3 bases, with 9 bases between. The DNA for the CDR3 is TGTGCCAGCAGCTTGCAGGGTCGCTACGAGCAGTACTTC. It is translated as CASSLQGRYEQYF.

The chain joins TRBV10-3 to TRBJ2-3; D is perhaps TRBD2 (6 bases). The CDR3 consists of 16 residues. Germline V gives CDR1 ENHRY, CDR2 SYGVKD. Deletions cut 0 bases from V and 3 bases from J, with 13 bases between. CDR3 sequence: CAISESGRGPTDTQYF. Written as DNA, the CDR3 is TGTGCCATCAGTGAGTCTGGGCGGGGTCCGACAGATACGCAGTATTTT.

The CDR3 DNA reads TGTGCCAGCAGGACAGACTCTGGAAACACCATATATTTT. Protein sequence: CASRTDSGNTIYF. The chain combines TRBV6-5 with TRBJ1-3, with D possibly TRBD1 on 5 matching bases. V was shortened by 6 bases and J by 0 bases, with 6 bases between the two germline ends. This CDR3 spans 13 amino acids. Germline CDR1 reads MNHEY; CDR2 reads SVGAGI.

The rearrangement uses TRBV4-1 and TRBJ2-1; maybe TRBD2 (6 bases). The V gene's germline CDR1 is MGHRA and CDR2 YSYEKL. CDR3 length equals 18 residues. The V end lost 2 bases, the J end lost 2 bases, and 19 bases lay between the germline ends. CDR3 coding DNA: TGCGCCAGCAGCCAAACCGCCGCCGGGACTGGACCCTACAATGAGCAGTTCTTC. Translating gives CASSQTAAGTGPYNEQFF.

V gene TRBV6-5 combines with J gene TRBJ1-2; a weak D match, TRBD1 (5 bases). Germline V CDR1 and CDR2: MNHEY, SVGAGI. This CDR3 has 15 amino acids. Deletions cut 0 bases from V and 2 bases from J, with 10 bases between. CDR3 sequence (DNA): TGTGCCAGCAGTTACTCCCCGGGGCCCAACTATGGCTACACCTTC. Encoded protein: CASSYSPGPNYGYTF.

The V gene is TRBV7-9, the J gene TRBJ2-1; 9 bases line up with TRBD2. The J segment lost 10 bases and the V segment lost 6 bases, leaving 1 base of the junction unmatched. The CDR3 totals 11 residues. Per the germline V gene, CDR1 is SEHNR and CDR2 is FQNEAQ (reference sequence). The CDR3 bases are TGTGCCAGCAGTCTAGCGGGGGAGCAGTTCTTC. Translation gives CASSLAGEQFF.

The CDR3 coding sequence is TGTGCCAGCAGCGCGGCGGGACAGCCCTCCTACGAGCAGTACTTC. This sequence encodes CASSAAGQPSYEQYF. The chain couples TRBV2 to TRBJ2-7; perhaps TRBD1 as D (7 bases). The CDR3 is made up of 15 amino acids. The V gene lost 6 bases and the J gene lost 0 bases, with 15 bases spanning the gap. From germline, CDR1 is SNHLY and CDR2 FYNNEI.

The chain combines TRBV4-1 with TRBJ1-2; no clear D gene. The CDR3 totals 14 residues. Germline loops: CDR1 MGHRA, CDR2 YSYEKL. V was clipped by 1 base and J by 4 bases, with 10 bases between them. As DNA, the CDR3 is TGCGCCAGCAGCCAAGTCGGAGGAATCTATGGCTACACCTTC. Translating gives CASSQVGGIYGYTF.

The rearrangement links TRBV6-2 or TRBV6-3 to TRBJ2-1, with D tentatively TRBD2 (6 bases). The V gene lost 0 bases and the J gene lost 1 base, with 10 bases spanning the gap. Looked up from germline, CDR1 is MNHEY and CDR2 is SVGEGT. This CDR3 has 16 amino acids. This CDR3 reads CASSYSAGLSYNEQFF. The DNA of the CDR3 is TGTGCCAGCAGTTACTCGGCGGGGCTTTCCTACAATGAGCAGTTCTTC.

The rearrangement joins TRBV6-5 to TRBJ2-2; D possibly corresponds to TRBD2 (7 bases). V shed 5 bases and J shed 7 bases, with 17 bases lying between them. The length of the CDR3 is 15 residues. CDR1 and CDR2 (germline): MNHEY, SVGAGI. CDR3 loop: CASSPAPGEGGELFF. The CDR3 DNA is TGTGCCAGCAGTCCCGCCCCAGGGGAGGGCGGGGAGCTGTTTTTT.

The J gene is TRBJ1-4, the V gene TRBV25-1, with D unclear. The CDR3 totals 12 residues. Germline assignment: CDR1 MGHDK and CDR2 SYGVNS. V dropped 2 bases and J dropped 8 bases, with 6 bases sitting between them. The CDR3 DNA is TGTGCCAGCAGTGAACGCGAAGAAAAACTGTTTTTT. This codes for CASSEREEKLFF.

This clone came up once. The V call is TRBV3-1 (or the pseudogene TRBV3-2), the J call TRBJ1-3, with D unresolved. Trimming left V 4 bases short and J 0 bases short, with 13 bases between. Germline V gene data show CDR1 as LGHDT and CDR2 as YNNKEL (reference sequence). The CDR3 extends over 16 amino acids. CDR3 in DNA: TGTGCCAGCAGCCCCCGGAGGAGGGTCTCTGGAAACACCATATATTTT. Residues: CASSPRRRVSGNTIYF.

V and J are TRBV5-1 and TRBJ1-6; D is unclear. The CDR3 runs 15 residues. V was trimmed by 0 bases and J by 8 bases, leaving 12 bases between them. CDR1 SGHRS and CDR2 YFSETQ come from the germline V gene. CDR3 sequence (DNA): TGCGCCAGCAGCTTGGGGGCCGCTCATGATTCACCCCTCCACTTT. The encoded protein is CASSLGAAHDSPLHF.

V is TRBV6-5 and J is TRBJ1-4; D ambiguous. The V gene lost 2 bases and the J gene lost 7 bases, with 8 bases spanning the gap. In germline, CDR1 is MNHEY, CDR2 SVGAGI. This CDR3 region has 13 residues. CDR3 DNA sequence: TGTGCCAGCAGTTACCCCGGTGGTGAAAAACTGTTTTTT. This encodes CASSYPGGEKLFF.

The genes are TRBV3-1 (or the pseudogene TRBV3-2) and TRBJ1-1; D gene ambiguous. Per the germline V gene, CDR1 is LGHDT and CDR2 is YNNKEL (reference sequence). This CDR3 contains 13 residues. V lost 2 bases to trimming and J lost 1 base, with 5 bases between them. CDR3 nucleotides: TGTGCCAGCAGCCAACTCCCGAACACTGAAGCTTTCTTT. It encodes CASSQLPNTEAFF.

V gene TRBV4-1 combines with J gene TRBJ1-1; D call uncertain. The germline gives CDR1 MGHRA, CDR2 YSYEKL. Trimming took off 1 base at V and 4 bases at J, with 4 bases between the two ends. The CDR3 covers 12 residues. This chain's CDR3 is CASSQGATEAFF. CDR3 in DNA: TGCGCCAGCAGCCAAGGAGCCACTGAAGCTTTCTTT.

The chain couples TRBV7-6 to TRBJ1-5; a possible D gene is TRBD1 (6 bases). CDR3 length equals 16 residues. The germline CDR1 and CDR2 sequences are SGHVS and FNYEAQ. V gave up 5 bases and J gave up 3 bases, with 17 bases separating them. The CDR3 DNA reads TGTGCCAGCAGCGAACAGGGTCGGGGAACCAATCAGCCCCAGCATTTT. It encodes CASSEQGRGTNQPQHF.

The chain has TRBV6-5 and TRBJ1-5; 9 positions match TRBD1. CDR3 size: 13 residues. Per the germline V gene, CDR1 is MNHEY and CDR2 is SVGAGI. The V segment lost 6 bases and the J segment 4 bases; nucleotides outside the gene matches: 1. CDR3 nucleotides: TGTGCCAGCAGAGGGACAGGGAATCAGCCCCAGCATTTT. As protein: CASRGTGNQPQHF.

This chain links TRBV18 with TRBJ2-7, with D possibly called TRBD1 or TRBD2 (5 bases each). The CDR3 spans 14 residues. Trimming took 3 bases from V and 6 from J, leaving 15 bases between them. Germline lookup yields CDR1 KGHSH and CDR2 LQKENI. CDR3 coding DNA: TGTGCCAGCTCACCCCTTGGGGCAGGAGGCGAGCAGTACTTC. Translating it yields CASSPLGAGGEQYF.